This TCR beta chain was sequenced for a study of OX40 agonist ivuxolimab in advanced cancers. Across the study: From roughly 20 to 90 years was the age range, with a mean of approximately 63 years, and roughly 83% were male.

Trimming pared 4 bases from V and 7 bases from J, leaving 7 bases between. The CDR3 has 12 residues. Germline assignment: CDR1 WSHSY and CDR2 SAAADI. Sequencing used immunoSEQ multiplex PCR; TCRdb keeps in-frame clones, though not all of them. The table includes tens of thousands of clones, 90% detected once. The rearrangement joins TRBV10-2 to TRBJ2-2, with D unclear. The sample was CD4+ or CD8+ T cells sorted from blood, taken in a trial of the OX40 agonist ivuxolimab. The TCR originated in an adult with an advanced solid tumor such as melanoma, head and neck, liver or kidney cancer. CDR3: CASSAIYGELFF. CDR3 nucleotide sequence: TGCGCCAGCAGTGCAATTTACGGGGAGCTGTTTTTT.